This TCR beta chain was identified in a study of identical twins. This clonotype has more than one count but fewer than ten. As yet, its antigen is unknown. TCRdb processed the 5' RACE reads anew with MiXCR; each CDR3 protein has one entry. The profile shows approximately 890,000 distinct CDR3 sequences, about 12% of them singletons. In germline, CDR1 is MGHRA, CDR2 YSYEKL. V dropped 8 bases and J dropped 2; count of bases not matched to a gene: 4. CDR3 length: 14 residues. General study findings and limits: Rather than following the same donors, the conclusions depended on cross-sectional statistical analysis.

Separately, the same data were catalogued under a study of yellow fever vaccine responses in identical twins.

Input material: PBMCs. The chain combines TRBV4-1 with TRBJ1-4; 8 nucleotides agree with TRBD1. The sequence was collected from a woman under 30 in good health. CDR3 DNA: TGCGCCAGCTATGGGACAGGTACTAATGAAAAACTGTTTTTT. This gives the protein CASYGTGTNEKLFF.